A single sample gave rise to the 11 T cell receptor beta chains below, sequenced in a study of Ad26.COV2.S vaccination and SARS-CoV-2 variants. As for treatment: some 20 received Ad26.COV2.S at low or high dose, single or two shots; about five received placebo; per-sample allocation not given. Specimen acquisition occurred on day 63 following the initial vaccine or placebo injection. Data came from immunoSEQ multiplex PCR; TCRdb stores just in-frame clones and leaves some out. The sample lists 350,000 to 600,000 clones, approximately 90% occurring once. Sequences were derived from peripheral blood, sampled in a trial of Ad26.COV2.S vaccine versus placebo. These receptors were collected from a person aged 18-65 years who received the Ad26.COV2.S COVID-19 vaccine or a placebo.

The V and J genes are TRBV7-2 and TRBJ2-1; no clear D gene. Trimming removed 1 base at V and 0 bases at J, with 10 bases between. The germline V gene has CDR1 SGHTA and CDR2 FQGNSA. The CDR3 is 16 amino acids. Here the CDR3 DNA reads TGTGCCAGCAGCTTAGGACACCAGAGCTCCTACAATGAGCAGTTCTTC. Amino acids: CASSLGHQSSYNEQFF.

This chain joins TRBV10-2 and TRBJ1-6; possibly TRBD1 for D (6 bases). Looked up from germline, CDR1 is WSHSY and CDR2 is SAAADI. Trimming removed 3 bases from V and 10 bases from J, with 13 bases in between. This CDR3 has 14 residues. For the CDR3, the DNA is TGCGCCAGCAGTGAACGGCAGGGACACTCACCCCTCCACTTT. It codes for CASSERQGHSPLHF.

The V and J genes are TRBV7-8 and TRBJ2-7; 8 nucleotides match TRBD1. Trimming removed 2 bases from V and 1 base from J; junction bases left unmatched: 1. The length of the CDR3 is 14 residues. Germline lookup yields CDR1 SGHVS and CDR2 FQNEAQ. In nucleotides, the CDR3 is TGTGCCAGCAGCTTAACAGGGGGTTCCTACGAGCAGTACTTC. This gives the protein CASSLTGGSYEQYF. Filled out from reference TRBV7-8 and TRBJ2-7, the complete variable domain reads GAGVSQSPRYKVAKRGQDVALRCDPISGHVSLFWYQQALGQGPEFLTYFQNEAQLDKSGLPSDRFFAERPEGSVSTLKIQRTQQEDSAVYLCASSLTGGSYEQYFGPGTRLTVT.

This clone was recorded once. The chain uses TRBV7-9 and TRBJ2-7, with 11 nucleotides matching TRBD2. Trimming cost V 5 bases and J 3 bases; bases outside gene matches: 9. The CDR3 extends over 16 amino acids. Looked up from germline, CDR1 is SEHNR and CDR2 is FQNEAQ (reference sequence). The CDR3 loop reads CASSPTSGITFYEQYF. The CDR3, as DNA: TGTGCCAGCAGCCCGACTAGCGGGATAACCTTCTACGAGCAGTACTTC. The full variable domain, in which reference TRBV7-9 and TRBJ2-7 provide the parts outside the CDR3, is DTGVSQNPRHKITKRGQNVTFRCDPISEHNRLYWYRQTLGQGPEFLTYFQNEAQLEKSRLLSDRFSAERPKGSFSTLEIQRTEQGDSAMYLCASSPTSGITFYEQYFGPGTRLTVT.

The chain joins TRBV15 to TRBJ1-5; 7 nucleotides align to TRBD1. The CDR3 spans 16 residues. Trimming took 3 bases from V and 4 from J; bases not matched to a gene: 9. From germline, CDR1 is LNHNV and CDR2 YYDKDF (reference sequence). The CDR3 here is CATSRGIQGPNQPQHF. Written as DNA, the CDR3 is TGTGCCACCAGCAGGGGCATACAGGGGCCGAATCAGCCCCAGCATTTT. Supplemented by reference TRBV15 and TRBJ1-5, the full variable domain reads DAMVIQNPRYQVTQFGKPVTLSCSQTLNHNVMYWYQQKSSQAPKLLFHYYDKDFNNEADTPDNFQSRRPNTSFCFLDIRSPGLGDTAMYLCATSRGIQGPNQPQHFGDGTRLSIL.

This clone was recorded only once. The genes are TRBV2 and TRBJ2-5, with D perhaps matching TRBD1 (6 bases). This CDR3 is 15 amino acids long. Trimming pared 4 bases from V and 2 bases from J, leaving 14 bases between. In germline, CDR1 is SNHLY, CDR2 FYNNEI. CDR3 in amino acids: CASSGSGTLQETQYF. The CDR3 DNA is TGTGCCAGCAGTGGTTCCGGGACACTACAAGAGACCCAGTACTTC.

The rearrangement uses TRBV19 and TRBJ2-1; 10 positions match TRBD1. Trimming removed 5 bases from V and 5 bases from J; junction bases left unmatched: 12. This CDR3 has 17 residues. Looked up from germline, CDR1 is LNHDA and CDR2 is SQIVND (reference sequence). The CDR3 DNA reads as TGTGCCAGTAGTTGGGGGACAGGGGTCAATGGGAACAATGAGCAGTTCTTC. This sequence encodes CASSWGTGVNGNNEQFF.

CDR3 sequence (DNA): TGTGCCAGCAGCGTAGACGGATTAGGACAGGGCTCCCACGGCTACACCTTC. Protein: CASSVDGLGQGSHGYTF. The chain uses TRBV9 and TRBJ1-2; TRBD1 matches 8 bases. The J segment lost 8 bases and the V segment lost 0 bases, leaving 15 bases of the junction unmatched. The V gene's germline CDR1 is SGDLS and CDR2 YYNGEE. The CDR3 spans 17 residues.

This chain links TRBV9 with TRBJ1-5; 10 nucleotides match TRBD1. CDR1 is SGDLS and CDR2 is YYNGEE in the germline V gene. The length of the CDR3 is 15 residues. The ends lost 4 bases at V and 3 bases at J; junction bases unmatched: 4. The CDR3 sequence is CASSRGTGANQPQHF. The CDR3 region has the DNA TGTGCCAGCAGCCGAGGGACAGGGGCCAATCAGCCCCAGCATTTT.

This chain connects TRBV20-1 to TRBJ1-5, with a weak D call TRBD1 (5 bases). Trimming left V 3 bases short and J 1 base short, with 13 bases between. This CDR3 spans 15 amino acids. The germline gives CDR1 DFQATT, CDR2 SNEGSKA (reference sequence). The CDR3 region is CSASSGLRSNQPQHF. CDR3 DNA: TGCAGTGCTAGTTCAGGGTTGAGAAGCAATCAGCCCCAGCATTTT.

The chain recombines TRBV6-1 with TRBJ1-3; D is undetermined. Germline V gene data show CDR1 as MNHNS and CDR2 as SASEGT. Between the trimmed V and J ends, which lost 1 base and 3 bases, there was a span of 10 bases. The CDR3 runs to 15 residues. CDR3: CASSEVAGIGNTIYF. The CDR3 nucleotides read TGTGCCAGCAGTGAAGTTGCGGGAATTGGAAACACCATATATTTT.